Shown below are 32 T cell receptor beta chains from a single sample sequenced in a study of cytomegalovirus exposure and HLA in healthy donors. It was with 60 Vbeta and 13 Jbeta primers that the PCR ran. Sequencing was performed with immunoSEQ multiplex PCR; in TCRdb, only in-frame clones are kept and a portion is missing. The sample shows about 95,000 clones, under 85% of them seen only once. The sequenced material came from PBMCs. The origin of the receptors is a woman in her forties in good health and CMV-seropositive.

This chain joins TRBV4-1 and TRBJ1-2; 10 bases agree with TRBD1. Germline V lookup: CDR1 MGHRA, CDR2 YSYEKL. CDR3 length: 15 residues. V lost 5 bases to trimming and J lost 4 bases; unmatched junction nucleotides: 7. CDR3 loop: CASSDRQGAAYGYTF. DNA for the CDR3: TGCGCCAGCAGCGATCGACAGGGGGCAGCCTATGGCTACACCTTC.

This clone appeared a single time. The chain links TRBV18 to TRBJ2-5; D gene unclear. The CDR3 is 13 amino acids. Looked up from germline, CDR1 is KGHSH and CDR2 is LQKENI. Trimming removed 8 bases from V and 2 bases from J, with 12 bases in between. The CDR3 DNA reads TGTGCCAGCGGTCTAGACGAGCAAGAGACCCAGTACTTC. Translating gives CASGLDEQETQYF.

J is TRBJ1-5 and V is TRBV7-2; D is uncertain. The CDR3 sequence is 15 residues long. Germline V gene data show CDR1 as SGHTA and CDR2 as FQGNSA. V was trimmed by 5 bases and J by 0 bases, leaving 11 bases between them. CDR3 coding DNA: TGTGCCAGCAGCCCCCAGATTTATAGCAATCAGCCCCAGCATTTT. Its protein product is CASSPQIYSNQPQHF.

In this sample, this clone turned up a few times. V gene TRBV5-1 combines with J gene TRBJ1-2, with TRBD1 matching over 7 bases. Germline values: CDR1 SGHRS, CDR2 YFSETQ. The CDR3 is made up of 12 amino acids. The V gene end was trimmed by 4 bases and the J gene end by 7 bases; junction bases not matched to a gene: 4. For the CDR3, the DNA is TGCGCCAGCAGCGGGACAGTTTTTGGCTACACCTTC. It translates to CASSGTVFGYTF.

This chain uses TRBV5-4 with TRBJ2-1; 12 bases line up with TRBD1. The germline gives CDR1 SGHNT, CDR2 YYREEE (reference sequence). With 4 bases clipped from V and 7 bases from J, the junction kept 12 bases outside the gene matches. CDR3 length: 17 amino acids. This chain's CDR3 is CASSPRDGTGGWNEQFF. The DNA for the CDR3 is TGTGCCAGCAGCCCGAGAGATGGGACAGGGGGCTGGAATGAGCAGTTCTTC.

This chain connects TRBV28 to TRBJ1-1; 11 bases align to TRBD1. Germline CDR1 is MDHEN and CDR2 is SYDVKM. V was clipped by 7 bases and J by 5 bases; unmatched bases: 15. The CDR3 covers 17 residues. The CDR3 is CASTIATPGQGGTEAFF. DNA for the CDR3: TGTGCCAGCACCATTGCAACACCGGGACAGGGGGGGACTGAAGCTTTCTTT. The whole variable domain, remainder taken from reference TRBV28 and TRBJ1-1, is DVKVTQSSRYLVKRTGEKVFLECVQDMDHENMFWYRQDPGLGLRLIYFSYDVKMKEKGDIPEGYSVSREKKERFSLILESASTNQTSMYLCASTIATPGQGGTEAFFGQGTRLTVV.

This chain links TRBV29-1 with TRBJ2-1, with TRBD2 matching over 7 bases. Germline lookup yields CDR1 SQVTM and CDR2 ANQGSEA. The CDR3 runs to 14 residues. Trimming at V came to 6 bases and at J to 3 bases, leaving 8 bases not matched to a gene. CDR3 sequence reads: CSVLSGILYNEQFF. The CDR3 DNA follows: TGCAGCGTCCTGAGCGGGATCCTCTACAATGAGCAGTTCTTC.

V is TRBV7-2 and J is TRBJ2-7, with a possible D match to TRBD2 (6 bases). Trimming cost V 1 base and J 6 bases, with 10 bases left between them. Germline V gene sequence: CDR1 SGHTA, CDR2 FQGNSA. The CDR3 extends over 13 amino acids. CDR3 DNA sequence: TGTGCCAGCAGCTTAGAACTAGCCGGCGAGCAGTACTTC. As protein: CASSLELAGEQYF.

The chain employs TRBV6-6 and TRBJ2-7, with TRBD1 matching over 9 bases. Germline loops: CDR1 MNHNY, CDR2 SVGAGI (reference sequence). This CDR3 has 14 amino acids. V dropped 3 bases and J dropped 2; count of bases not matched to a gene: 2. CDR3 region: CASSYRTGAYEQYF. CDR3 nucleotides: TGTGCCAGCAGTTATCGGACAGGGGCCTACGAGCAGTACTTC.

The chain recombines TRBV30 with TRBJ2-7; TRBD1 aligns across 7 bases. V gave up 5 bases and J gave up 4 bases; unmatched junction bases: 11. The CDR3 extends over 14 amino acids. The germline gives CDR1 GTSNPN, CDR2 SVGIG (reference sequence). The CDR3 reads CAWAPGTVNYEQYF. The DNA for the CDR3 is TGTGCCTGGGCACCAGGGACAGTTAATTACGAGCAGTACTTC.

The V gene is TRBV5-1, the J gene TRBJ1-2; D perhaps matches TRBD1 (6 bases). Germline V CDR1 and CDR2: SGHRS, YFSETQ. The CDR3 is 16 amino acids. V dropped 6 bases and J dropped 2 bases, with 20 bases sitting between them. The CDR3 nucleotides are TGCGCCAGCAAAAGTGGTTCCGGGACACCAAACTATGGCTACACCTTC. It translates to CASKSGSGTPNYGYTF.

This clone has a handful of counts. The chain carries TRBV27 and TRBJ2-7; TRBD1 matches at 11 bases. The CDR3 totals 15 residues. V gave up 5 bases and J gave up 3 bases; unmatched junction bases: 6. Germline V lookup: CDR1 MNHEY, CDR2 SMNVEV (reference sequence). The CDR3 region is CASSPTGTGGYEQYF. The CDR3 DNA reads TGTGCCAGCAGTCCCACCGGGACAGGGGGCTACGAGCAGTACTTC.

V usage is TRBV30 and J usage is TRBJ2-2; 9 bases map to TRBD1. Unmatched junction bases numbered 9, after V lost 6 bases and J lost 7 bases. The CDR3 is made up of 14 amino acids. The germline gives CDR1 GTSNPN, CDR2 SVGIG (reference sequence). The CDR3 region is CACTGGALVGELFF. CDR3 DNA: TGTGCCTGTACAGGGGGCGCGCTCGTCGGGGAGCTGTTTTTT.

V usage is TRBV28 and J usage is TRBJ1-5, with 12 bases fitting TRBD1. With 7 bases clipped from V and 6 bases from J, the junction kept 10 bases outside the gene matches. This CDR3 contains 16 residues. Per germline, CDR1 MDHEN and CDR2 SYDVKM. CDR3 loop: CASITSGTGGIQPQHF. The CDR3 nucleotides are TGTGCCAGCATCACCTCCGGGACAGGGGGCATTCAGCCCCAGCATTTT.

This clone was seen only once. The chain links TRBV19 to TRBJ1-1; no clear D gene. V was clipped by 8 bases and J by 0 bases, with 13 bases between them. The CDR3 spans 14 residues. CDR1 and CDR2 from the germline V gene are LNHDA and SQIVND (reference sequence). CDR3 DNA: TGTGCCAGTCTGCAGGAAAGCATGAACACTGAAGCTTTCTTT. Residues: CASLQESMNTEAFF.

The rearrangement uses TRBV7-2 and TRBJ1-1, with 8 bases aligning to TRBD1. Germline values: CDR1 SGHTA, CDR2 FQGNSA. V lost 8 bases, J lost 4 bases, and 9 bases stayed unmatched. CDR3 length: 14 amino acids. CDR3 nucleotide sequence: TGTGCCAGCGCCCCAGGGGGCGAGGTCACTGAAGCTTTCTTT. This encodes CASAPGGEVTEAFF.

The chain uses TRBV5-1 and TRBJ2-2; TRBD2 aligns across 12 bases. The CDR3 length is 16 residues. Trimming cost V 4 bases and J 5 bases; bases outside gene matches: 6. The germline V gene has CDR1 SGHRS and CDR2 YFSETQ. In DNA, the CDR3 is TGCGCCAGCAGCATACTAGCGGGAGGCAGTACCGGGGAGCTGTTTTTT. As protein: CASSILAGGSTGELFF.

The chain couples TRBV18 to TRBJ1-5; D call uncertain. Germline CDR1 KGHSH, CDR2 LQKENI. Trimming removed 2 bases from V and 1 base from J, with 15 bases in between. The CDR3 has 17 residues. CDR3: CASSPTSLGGSNQPQHF. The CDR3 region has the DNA TGTGCCAGCTCACCAACGTCCCTGGGAGGGAGCAATCAGCCCCAGCATTTT.

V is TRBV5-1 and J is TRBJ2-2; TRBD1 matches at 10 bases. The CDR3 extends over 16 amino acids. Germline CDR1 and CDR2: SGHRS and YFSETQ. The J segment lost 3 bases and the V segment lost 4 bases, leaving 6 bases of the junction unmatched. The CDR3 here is CASSESGTGDTGELFF. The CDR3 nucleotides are TGCGCCAGCAGCGAGTCCGGGACAGGGGACACCGGGGAGCTGTTTTTT.

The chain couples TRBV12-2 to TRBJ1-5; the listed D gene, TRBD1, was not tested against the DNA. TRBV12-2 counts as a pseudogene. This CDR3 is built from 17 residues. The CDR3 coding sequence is TGTGCAAGTCGCGCTCCTTCAGGGGGCGAAAGCAATCAGCCCCAGCATTTT. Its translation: CASRAPSGGESNQPQHF.

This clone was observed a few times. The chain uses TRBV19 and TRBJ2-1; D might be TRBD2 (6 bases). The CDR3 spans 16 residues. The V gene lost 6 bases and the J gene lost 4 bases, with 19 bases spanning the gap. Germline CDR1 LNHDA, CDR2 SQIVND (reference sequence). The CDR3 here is CASSPRQFGGYNEQFF. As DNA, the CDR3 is TGTGCCAGTAGCCCCCGACAGTTCGGGGGTTACAATGAGCAGTTCTTC.

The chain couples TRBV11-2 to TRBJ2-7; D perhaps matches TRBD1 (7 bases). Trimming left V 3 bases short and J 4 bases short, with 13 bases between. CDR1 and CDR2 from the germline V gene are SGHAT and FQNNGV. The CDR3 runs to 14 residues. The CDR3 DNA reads TGTGCCAGCAGCTTTGGAGGGGGCATGTACGAGCAGTACTTC. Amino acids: CASSFGGGMYEQYF.

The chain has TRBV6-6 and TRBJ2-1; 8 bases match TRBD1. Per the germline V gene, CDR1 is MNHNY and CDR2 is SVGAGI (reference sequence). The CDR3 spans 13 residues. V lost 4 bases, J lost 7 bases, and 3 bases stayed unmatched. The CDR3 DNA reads TGTGCCAGCAGTTTTAACAGGGGGAATGAGCAGTTCTTC. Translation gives CASSFNRGNEQFF.

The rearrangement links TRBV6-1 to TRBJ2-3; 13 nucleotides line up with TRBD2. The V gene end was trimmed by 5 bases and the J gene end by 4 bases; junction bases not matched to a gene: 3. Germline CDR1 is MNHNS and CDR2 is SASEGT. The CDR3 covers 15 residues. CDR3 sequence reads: CASSRTSGSPDTQYF. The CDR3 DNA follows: TGTGCCAGCAGTCGGACTAGCGGGAGCCCAGATACGCAGTATTTT.

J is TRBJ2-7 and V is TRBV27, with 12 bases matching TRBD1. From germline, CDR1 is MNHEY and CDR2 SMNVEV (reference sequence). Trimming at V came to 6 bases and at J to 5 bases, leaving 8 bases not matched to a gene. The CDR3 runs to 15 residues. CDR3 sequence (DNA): TGTGCCAGCAGCCGGGGACAGGGGGCGCATAACGAGCAGTACTTC. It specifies CASSRGQGAHNEQYF.

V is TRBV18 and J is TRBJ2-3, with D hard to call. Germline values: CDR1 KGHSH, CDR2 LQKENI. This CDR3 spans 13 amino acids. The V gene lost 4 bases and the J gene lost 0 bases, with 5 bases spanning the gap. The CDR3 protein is CASSQHSTDTQYF. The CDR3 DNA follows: TGTGCCAGCTCACAACACAGCACAGATACGCAGTATTTT.

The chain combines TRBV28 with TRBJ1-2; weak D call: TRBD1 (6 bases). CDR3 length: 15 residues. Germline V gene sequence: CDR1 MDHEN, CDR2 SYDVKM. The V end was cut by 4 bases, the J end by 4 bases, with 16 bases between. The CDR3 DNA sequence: TGTGCCAGCAGTTCCCCTGGGGGGGCGACCTATGGCTACACCTTC. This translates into CASSSPGGATYGYTF.

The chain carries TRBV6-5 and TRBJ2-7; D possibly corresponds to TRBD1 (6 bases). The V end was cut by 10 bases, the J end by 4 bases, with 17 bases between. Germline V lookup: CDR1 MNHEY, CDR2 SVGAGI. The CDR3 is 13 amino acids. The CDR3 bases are TGTGCCACCCTCAGGACAGATAATTACGAGCAGTACTTC. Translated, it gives CATLRTDNYEQYF.

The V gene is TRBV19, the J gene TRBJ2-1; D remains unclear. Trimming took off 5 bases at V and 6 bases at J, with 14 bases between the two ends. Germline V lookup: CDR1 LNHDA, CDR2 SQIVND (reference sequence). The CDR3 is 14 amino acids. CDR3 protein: CASSARVAGNEQFF. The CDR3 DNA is TGTGCCAGTAGTGCCCGCGTGGCAGGCAATGAGCAGTTCTTC.

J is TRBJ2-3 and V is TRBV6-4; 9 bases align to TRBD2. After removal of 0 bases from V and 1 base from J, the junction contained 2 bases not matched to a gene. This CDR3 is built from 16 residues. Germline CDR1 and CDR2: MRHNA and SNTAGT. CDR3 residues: CASSDSAGGGTDTQYF. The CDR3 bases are TGTGCCAGCAGTGACTCGGCGGGAGGGGGCACAGATACGCAGTATTTT.

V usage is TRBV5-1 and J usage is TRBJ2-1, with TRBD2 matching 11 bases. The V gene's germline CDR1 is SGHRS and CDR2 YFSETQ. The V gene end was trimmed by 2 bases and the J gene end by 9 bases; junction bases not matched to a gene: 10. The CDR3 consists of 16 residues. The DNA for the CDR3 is TGCGCCAGCAGCTTATCCCTAGCGGGAGGAAGGGGTGAGCAGTTCTTC. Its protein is CASSLSLAGGRGEQFF.

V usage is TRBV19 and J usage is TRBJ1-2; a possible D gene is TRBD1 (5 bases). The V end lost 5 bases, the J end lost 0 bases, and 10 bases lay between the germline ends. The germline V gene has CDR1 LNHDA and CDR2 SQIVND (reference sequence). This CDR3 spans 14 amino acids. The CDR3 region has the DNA TGTGCCAGTAGTCCCTCGGGGGCTAACTATGGCTACACCTTC. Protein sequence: CASSPSGANYGYTF.